Described below is a single TCR beta chain sequence and its context. Antigen unknown. Assay used: immunoSEQ multiplex PCR; TCRdb lists only in-frame clones, some missing. Here the sample spans 110,000 to 150,000 clones, about 94% being singletons. The data stem from a study of cytomegalovirus exposure and HLA in healthy donors. Findings and limits, study-wide: A classifier reportedly called cytomegalovirus status with high sensitivity and specificity. Altogether, 160 or so TCR beta chains were recorded as cytomegalovirus-associated.

The specimen sequenced was PBMCs. The TCR was taken from a man aged 18 to 30 in good health and CMV-seropositive.

The CDR3 loop reads CASSRRTSGKFGADTQYF. The CDR3 region has the DNA TGCGCCAGCAGCCGGAGGACTAGCGGGAAGTTTGGGGCAGATACGCAGTATTTT. J is TRBJ2-3 and V is TRBV4-1, with 12 bases identical to TRBD2. CDR3 size: 18 residues. Germline V gives CDR1 MGHRA, CDR2 YSYEKL. Unmatched junction bases numbered 12, after V lost 4 bases and J lost 4 bases.